Listed below are T cell receptor beta chains from one sample, sequenced in a study of blood T cells in healthy people across ages. Using its own MiXCR run on the 5' RACE reads, TCRdb lists one record per CDR3 protein. The sample lists about 2 million distinct CDR3 sequences; around half were seen once. What was sequenced was blood. Receptors were obtained from a woman aged 40 to 50 in good health. Each CDR3 is given without its conserved first and last residue. Size is stated for part of the rows, as once, few or many counts, or as a class when the clone is expanded.

v_call	clone_size	j_call	cdr3_aa
TRBV5-5	-	TRBJ1-2	ASSWLGGLNGYT
TRBV5-1	few	TRBJ2-7	ASSLNPPGGEQY
TRBV14	-	TRBJ1-1	AGSPVPRNTEAF
TRBV7-9	-	TRBJ2-1	ASSIYRGLAGDNNEQF
TRBV7-9	few	-	ASSLGLAVMDEQY
TRBV4-3	-	TRBJ2-7	ASPRSVTESYEQY
TRBV24-1	-	TRBJ2-1	ATSGSTLGGSEQF
TRBV4-3	-	-	ASSQDRRGNIQY
TRBV9	few	TRBJ2-3	ASSVSETGLADTQY
TRBV7-2	-	TRBJ1-1	ASNQQGSMNTEAF
TRBV4-2	-	-	ASSQDLALGPGVLYEQY
TRBV4-1	-	TRBJ1-2	ASSQEGQGTDGYT
TRBV12-3/TRBV12-4	-	TRBJ1-5	ASRDFSNQPQH
TRBV6-5	-	TRBJ2-1	ASSYSGGGGGEQF
TRBV5-1	-	TRBJ2-3	ASSTDLSTDTQY
TRBV27	few	TRBJ2-1	ASGLVWFNEQF
TRBV12-3/TRBV12-4	-	TRBJ1-2	ASGGGTNYGYT
TRBV10-3	few	TRBJ2-5	AISGGPGEMTQY
TRBV20-1	-	TRBJ2-3	SAGQYSDTQY
TRBV21-1	few	TRBJ2-7	ANFRDRAPYEQY
TRBV12-3/TRBV12-4	-	TRBJ2-3	ASTRRTDTQY
TRBV7-8	-	TRBJ1-4	ASSFEGGENEKLF
TRBV4-2	-	TRBJ2-5	ASSQDDGDQETQY
TRBV28	-	TRBJ2-1	ASSLLGQGYGNEQF
TRBV6-2/TRBV6-3	-	TRBJ2-4	ASSYAGTGILEQY
TRBV20-1	-	TRBJ1-2	SGGTYGYT
TRBV9	-	TRBJ2-5	ASSEVGAYNEQY
TRBV2	few	TRBJ2-5	ASGYGGRETQY
TRBV12-3/TRBV12-4	-	TRBJ2-7	ASSMGSGVLTYEQY
TRBV20-1	-	TRBJ2-5	SARNAGGQETQY
TRBV4-2	-	TRBJ1-2	ASSQRGQNYGHT
TRBV20-1	-	TRBJ2-6	SSTSSGANVLT
TRBV7-2	-	TRBJ2-3	ASSWDRASIDTQY
TRBV12-3/TRBV12-4	-	TRBJ2-7	ASKWGRISYEQY
TRBV7-2	once	TRBJ2-3	ASSLMTYITDTQY
TRBV6-6	-	TRBJ2-7	ASSYREPYGQY
TRBV6-6	-	TRBJ1-2	ASSYAQGINPYGYT
TRBV6-5	once	-	ASGRDRGNEQY
TRBV7-2	few	TRBJ1-6	ASSFNLGYNSPLH
TRBV19	-	TRBJ2-5	ASTHRAHQETQY
TRBV20-1	few	TRBJ2-7	SARGQNDYEQY
TRBV28	-	TRBJ2-7	ASSLRSSGGASEQY
TRBV6-2/TRBV6-3	-	TRBJ1-2	ASSLFFYGYT
TRBV28	few	TRBJ2-5	ASSLRLGSSGGVRETQY
TRBV5-1	-	-	TSSKTAGGGAIFEQY
TRBV4-1	-	TRBJ1-1	ASSQDKTLQNTEAF
TRBV25-1	-	TRBJ1-2	ASSGGSGGYT
TRBV7-9	-	TRBJ2-3	ASRGTGLLLGDTQY
TRBV4-3	-	TRBJ1-1	ASSPQVFTTEAF
TRBV27	-	TRBJ2-3	ASTRGGLSGTDTQY
TRBV20-1	few	TRBJ2-7	SARPDRGLYEQY
TRBV27	-	TRBJ1-2	ASSSGVSGYT
TRBV9	-	TRBJ2-7	ASSPRTSLLEQY
TRBV7-2	-	TRBJ1-2	ASSLMGQGYGYT